This T cell receptor beta chain was sequenced for a study of blood T cell repertoires in COVID-19. Looking at the study overall: In each case, the material was cDNA or gDNA derived from T cells, B-cell-depleted T cells, or PBMCs.

Authors' data handling: The authors estimated nucleated cell counts from reference gene primer amplification. The repertoire was sequenced with immunoSEQ multiplex PCR; TCRdb's copy has only in-frame clones and lacks some. That table is the source of V, J and clone size, and D and trimming were worked out from the DNA. The sample carries approximately 50,000 clones, approximately 85% recorded once. This CDR3 spans 16 amino acids. CDR1 is MGHRA, CDR2 YSYEKL, per germline. J lost 3 bases, V lost 1 base, and 8 bases had no gene match. Concerning this clone: At the DNA level, this CDR3 is encoded by other sequences in the same sample as well.

Sequenced: peripheral blood. The sequence was collected from a man in his fifties or sixties with acute or convalescent COVID-19. The V call is TRBV4-1, the J call TRBJ1-2, with 7 bases aligning to TRBD1. CDR3 in amino acids: CASSQGNRGRDYGYTF. CDR3 DNA: TGCGCCAGCAGCCAAGGGAACAGGGGACGCGACTATGGCTACACCTTC.